This T cell receptor (beta chain) is drawn from a study of CD8+CD57+ T cells in acquired aplastic anemia. Study-level information: DNA recovered from sorted CD4+ and CD8+ cells had a mean of around 3.3 ug.

CDR3 and TCR beta VDJ profiling relied on genomic DNA as the template. Using its own MiXCR run on the reads, TCRdb lists one record per CDR3 protein. The repertoire holds 200,000 or so distinct CDR3 sequences, with 64% as singletons. This clonotype was seen only once. Material: sorted CD4+, CD8+, or CD8+CD57+ T cells (not recorded which) from PBMCs. The TCR was taken from a human donor with severe aplastic anemia or a healthy control (not recorded which).

CDR3 DNA sequence: TGTGCCAGTAGTACTCCGGGACAGGGGGCCTCACCCCTCCACTTT. It specifies CASSTPGQGASPLHF. J is TRBJ1-6 and V is TRBV19, with 12 bases aligning to TRBD1. Germline V gene lookup returns CDR1 LNHDA and CDR2 SQIVND (reference sequence). This CDR3 is built from 15 residues. Trimming cost V 4 bases and J 10 bases; bases outside gene matches: 5.